This T cell receptor (beta chain) comes out of a study of response to subunit inactivated influenza vaccine. Whole-study results and caveats: The study's authors posited that every seasonal influenza vaccination enlists few new T cells.

There are 17 residues in the CDR3. Per the germline V gene, CDR1 is KGHSH and CDR2 is LQKENI. Trimming took 1 base from V and 2 from J, leaving 12 bases between them. TCRdb called the RT-PCR reads again in MiXCR, with one record for every CDR3 protein. The data hold 500,000 to 600,000 distinct CDR3 sequences, with 12% observed a single time. With respect to this clonotype: What it binds is unknown.

The source material was PBMCs from blood, sampled on the day of vaccination. The chain joins TRBV18 to TRBJ1-6; the D is unclear. The clonotype was recovered from a man aged 45-65 years who received an inactivated influenza vaccine. CDR3 amino acids: CASSPRPRDPYNSPLHF. In DNA, the CDR3 is TGTGCCAGCTCACCACGGCCCAGAGACCCCTATAATTCACCCCTCCACTTT. The full variable domain, in which reference TRBV18 and TRBJ1-6 provide the parts outside the CDR3, is NAGVMQNPRHLVRRRGQEARLRCSPMKGHSHVYWYRQLPEEGLKFMVYLQKENIIDESGMPKERFSAEFPKEGPSILRIQQVVRGDSAAYFCASSPRPRDPYNSPLHFGNGTRLTVT.